Detailed here is one T cell receptor (beta chain). Its antigen is currently unknown. The CDR3 has 13 amino acids. Germline V gene sequence: CDR1 LNHNV, CDR2 YYDKDF (reference sequence). V shed 6 bases and J shed 3 bases, with 10 bases lying between them. Sequencing relied on immunoSEQ assay v3.0, run at survey level. Roughly 40,000-50,000 T-cell genomes per sample were the sequencing target. Some clones are missing from TCRdb's copy, which holds only in-frame ones; the method was immunoSEQ multiplex PCR. The sample shows about 28,000 clones, just over 90% of them seen only once. The sample originates from a study of long-term antiretroviral therapy in people with HIV. Overall study context: The earliest samples came about a decade before the 2015 immediate-ART recommendation.

Study-wide points: HIV repertoires spanned narrower CDR3 length ranges than controls.

This clonotype was sampled from a man between 18 and 29 years old with HIV. Sample: unsorted PBMCs, taken 3.1 years after starting antiretroviral therapy. The rearrangement links TRBV15 to TRBJ2-3; D gene uncertain. The CDR3 protein is CATRDLGTDTQYF. The DNA for the CDR3 is TGTGCCACCAGAGACTTGGGGACAGATACGCAGTATTTT.